The 12 T cell receptor beta chains reported below all come from one sample, sequenced in a study of OX40 agonist ivuxolimab in advanced cancers. Generated by immunoSEQ multiplex PCR, the TCRdb table keeps only in-frame clones and is missing some. The data contain 50,000 to 75,000 clones, about 85% of them singletons. The material was CD4+ or CD8+ T cells sorted from blood, obtained in a trial of the OX40 agonist ivuxolimab. The receptors were sampled from an adult with an advanced solid tumor such as melanoma, head and neck, liver or kidney cancer.

This clone was recorded only once. The V call is TRBV9, the J call TRBJ2-3, with D possibly being TRBD1 (6 bases). CDR1 and CDR2 (germline): SGDLS, YYNGEE. The CDR3 has 17 amino acids. Trimming left V 0 bases short and J 2 bases short, with 16 bases between. This CDR3 is CASSVGVLGGVTDTQYF. The CDR3 nucleotides are TGTGCCAGCAGCGTAGGAGTGCTAGGGGGAGTCACAGATACGCAGTATTTT.

This chain uses TRBV2 with TRBJ2-1, with D possibly matching TRBD1 (6 bases). The length of the CDR3 is 13 residues. From germline, CDR1 is SNHLY and CDR2 FYNNEI. V lost 10 bases and J lost 8, with 18 bases in between. CDR3 protein: CATTRTAADEQFF. Written as DNA, the CDR3 is TGTGCCACCACTAGGACAGCCGCCGATGAGCAGTTCTTC.

The chain joins TRBV7-9 to TRBJ1-1; D gene ambiguous. Germline V CDR1 and CDR2: SEHNR, FQNEAQ (reference sequence). The V end lost 2 bases, the J end lost 1 base, and 8 bases lay between the germline ends. The CDR3 is 14 residues long. Here the CDR3 reads CASSLFARNTEAFF. DNA of the CDR3: TGTGCCAGCAGCTTATTTGCCAGGAACACTGAAGCTTTCTTT.

The gene calls are TRBV5-1 and TRBJ2-2; D not certain. The CDR3 covers 15 residues. Germline V lookup: CDR1 SGHRS, CDR2 YFSETQ. V dropped 0 bases and J dropped 4 bases, with 10 bases sitting between them. CDR3 sequence reads: CASSLEGLVTGELFF. The CDR3 nucleotides read TGCGCCAGCAGCTTGGAGGGCCTGGTCACCGGGGAGCTGTTTTTT.

The rearrangement joins TRBV7-9 to TRBJ1-2; tentative D call: TRBD1 (5 bases). The CDR3 covers 16 residues. CDR1 and CDR2 (germline): SEHNR, FQNEAQ (reference sequence). The V end lost 3 bases, the J end lost 4 bases, and 18 bases lay between the germline ends. CDR3 protein: CASSLGGAGYAYGYTF. The CDR3 DNA follows: TGTGCCAGCAGCTTGGGGGGAGCAGGGTACGCCTATGGCTACACCTTC.

The chain employs TRBV7-2 and TRBJ2-1; D is unresolved. In germline, CDR1 is SGHTA, CDR2 FQGNSA. The CDR3 runs 15 residues. Trimming took 6 bases from V and 4 from J, leaving 16 bases between them. Written as DNA, the CDR3 is TGTGCCAGCAGGAATTATGGCCCAAATTACAATGAGCAGTTCTTC. Its protein product is CASRNYGPNYNEQFF. Full variable domain (rest looked up from reference TRBV7-2 and TRBJ2-1): GAGVSQSPSNKVTEKGKDVELRCDPISGHTALYWYRQSLGQGLEFLIYFQGNSAPDKSGLPSDRFSAERTGGSVSTLTIQRTQQEDSAVYLCASRNYGPNYNEQFFGPGTRLTVL.

The chain recombines TRBV5-1 with TRBJ2-3; D is uncertain. The length of the CDR3 is 14 residues. V lost 7 bases to trimming and J lost 0 bases, with 12 bases between them. Germline V gives CDR1 SGHRS, CDR2 YFSETQ. The CDR3 region is CASRGRPSTDTQYF. The CDR3 region has the DNA TGCGCCAGCCGAGGACGGCCTAGCACAGATACGCAGTATTTT.

The CDR3 protein is CASSFLHGNTIYF. The DNA of the CDR3 is TGTGCCAGCAGTTTCTTACATGGAAACACCATATATTTT. The genes are TRBV6-5 and TRBJ1-3; unclear D gene. V was trimmed by 4 bases and J by 3 bases, leaving 7 bases between them. Germline V gives CDR1 MNHEY, CDR2 SVGAGI. The CDR3 extends over 13 amino acids.

This chain connects TRBV7-9 to TRBJ2-7; D gene uncertain. V lost 5 bases and J lost 0, with 14 bases in between. This CDR3 spans 15 amino acids. Germline values: CDR1 SEHNR, CDR2 FQNEAQ (reference sequence). The CDR3 sequence is CASSQAYGSSYEQYF. As DNA, the CDR3 is TGTGCCAGCAGCCAAGCTTACGGAAGCTCCTACGAGCAGTACTTC. Supplemented by reference TRBV7-9 and TRBJ2-7, the full variable domain reads DTGVSQNPRHKITKRGQNVTFRCDPISEHNRLYWYRQTLGQGPEFLTYFQNEAQLEKSRLLSDRFSAERPKGSFSTLEIQRTEQGDSAMYLCASSQAYGSSYEQYFGPGTRLTVT.

The CDR3 region is CASSTTGGSYNEQFF. The CDR3 DNA reads TGTGCCAGCAGCACCACAGGGGGCTCCTACAATGAGCAGTTCTTC. The chain is built from TRBV11-2 and TRBJ2-1; 8 nucleotides agree with TRBD1. CDR1 is SGHAT and CDR2 is FQNNGV in the germline V gene. This CDR3 spans 15 amino acids. Trimming took 5 bases from V and 0 from J; bases not matched to a gene: 3. The full variable domain, its missing parts supplied by reference TRBV11-2 and TRBJ2-1, is EAGVAQSPRYKIIEKRQSVAFWCNPISGHATLYWYQQILGQGPKLLIQFQNNGVVDDSQLPKDRFSAERLKGVDSTLKIQPAKLEDSAVYLCASSTTGGSYNEQFFGPGTRLTVL.

The chain links TRBV19 to TRBJ1-1; perhaps TRBD1 as D (5 bases). The V gene's germline CDR1 is LNHDA and CDR2 SQIVND (reference sequence). V was shortened by 7 bases and J by 2 bases, with 14 bases between the two germline ends. The CDR3 has 14 amino acids. The CDR3 loop is CASKGPGINTEAFF. CDR3 nucleotides: TGTGCCAGTAAAGGTCCAGGGATCAACACTGAAGCTTTCTTT.

The chain is built from TRBV2 and TRBJ2-5; 7 nucleotides match TRBD2. V gave up 6 bases and J gave up 5 bases; unmatched junction bases: 9. The length of the CDR3 is 14 residues. Germline V gene lookup returns CDR1 SNHLY and CDR2 FYNNEI. CDR3 bases: TGTGCCAGCAGCGGAGGACTAGTAAGGGAGACCCAGTACTTC. Its protein product is CASSGGLVRETQYF.